The source of this T cell receptor beta chain is a study of blood T cell repertoires in COVID-19. Study background: Italy, Spain and the United States were the sources of the convalescent and acute COVID-19 samples. PBMCs, B-cell-depleted T cells, or T cells were the source of the cDNA or gDNA that made up the material.

J gave up 3 bases and V 1 base, and 11 bases lay outside the gene matches. The CDR3 is made up of 20 amino acids. Germline CDR1 KGHSH, CDR2 LQKENI. Original methodology: Amplification from reference gene primers served as the basis for estimated nucleated cell counts. Assay used: immunoSEQ multiplex PCR; TCRdb lists only in-frame clones, some missing. The V and J calls and clone size are taken from that table; D and trimming were inferred from the DNA. The sample includes 120,000 or so clones, roughly 88% of them seen just once. The sequence was obtained from a man aged 45-65 years with acute or convalescent COVID-19. Sample: peripheral blood. The V and J genes are TRBV18 and TRBJ2-3; 15 positions agree with TRBD2. The CDR3 here is CASSPRRQGTSGRRTDTQYF. The CDR3 nucleotides read TGTGCCAGCTCACCACGACGACAGGGGACTAGCGGGAGGAGGACAGATACGCAGTATTTT.